One sample yielded the 2 T cell receptor beta chains listed below, sequenced in a study of cytomegalovirus exposure and HLA in healthy donors. The primer mix had 60 Vbeta and 13 Jbeta primers. Here immunoSEQ multiplex PCR was the method, and the copy in TCRdb shows in-frame clones only, minus some. The table records 55,000 to 80,000 clones, over 60% of them present only once. Material for sequencing was PBMCs. The receptors stem from a man between 50 and 59 years old in good health and CMV-seropositive.

The V and J genes are TRBV7-2 and TRBJ2-2, with 8 bases aligning to TRBD2. CDR1 is SGHTA and CDR2 is FQGNSA in the germline V gene. After removal of 6 bases from V and 4 bases from J, the junction contained 7 bases not matched to a gene. The CDR3 is 15 amino acids. The CDR3 DNA reads TGTGCCAGCAGTCCATTGACTAGCGCCACCGGGGAGCTGTTTTTT. Its translation is CASSPLTSATGELFF.

Note on this clone: Its ends do not fully match the called genes, so a read error is possible. The rearrangement links TRBV4-1 to TRBJ2-7, with D tentatively TRBD2 (5 bases). Germline CDR1 is MGHRA and CDR2 is YSYEKL. The CDR3 covers 11 residues. The CDR3 spells CASSRAGIFHF. The DNA of the CDR3 is TGCGCCAGCAGCCGGGCGGGTATTTTCCACTTC.